Here is one TCR beta chain with its context. Its target is not known. The CDR3 covers 11 residues. Germline V CDR1 and CDR2: DFQATT, SNEGSKA (reference sequence). V lost 2 bases, J lost 7 bases, and 6 bases lay in between. This entry belongs to a study of a mutant IDH1 vaccine in newly diagnosed glioma. Time point of the sample: week 47, end of study. Topical imiquimod was applied with each vaccine dose, which held 300 ug of mutant IDH1 20-mer peptide. The donors' diagnosis was new WHO grade 3 or 4 astrocytoma that was IDH1-mutant and ATRX-lost. Sequencing was performed with immunoSEQ multiplex PCR; in TCRdb, only in-frame clones are kept and a portion is missing. Altogether 58,000 or so clones are present, over 80% being singletons, with the ten largest covering about 3.3%.

Specimen: PBMCs, collected from a glioma patient whose treatment included an IDH1 peptide vaccine. The chain uses TRBV20-1 and TRBJ2-1; no clear D. The receptor's source is a woman between 50 and 59 years old with glioma. The CDR3 region is CSARLINEQFF. The CDR3 region has the DNA TGCAGTGCTAGATTGATAAATGAGCAGTTCTTC.